The 12 T cell receptor beta chains in this list originate from one sample, sequenced in a study of OX40 agonist ivuxolimab in advanced cancers. Library preparation was by the immunoSEQ multiplex PCR assay. The table was pulled from immuneACCESS by TCRdb, which kept in-frame rearrangements only. Such tables lose some clones; where checked, under half of the loss comes from unresolved V genes, and the rest has no known cause. For this sample the table gives just under 75,000 clones, of which 92% were detected only once. 0.44% of the sample belongs to the ten largest clones. This material consisted of CD4+ or CD8+ T cells sorted from blood, taken in a trial of the OX40 agonist ivuxolimab. The receptors here all came from an adult with an advanced solid tumor such as melanoma, head and neck, liver or kidney cancer.

This chain connects TRBV7-2 to TRBJ2-1; TRBD1 might be the D (6 bases). V lost 5 bases and J 0 bases, leaving 17 bases between the germline ends. Germline values: CDR1 SGHTA, CDR2 FQGNSA. The CDR3 has 17 amino acids. CDR3 sequence reads: CASSTSVGTSSYNEQFF. The CDR3 DNA is TGTGCCAGCAGCACCAGTGTTGGGACAAGCTCCTACAATGAGCAGTTCTTC.

The genes are TRBV10-2 and TRBJ2-7; D is possibly TRBD2 (6 bases). The CDR3 is made up of 15 amino acids. CDR1 WSHSY and CDR2 SAAADI come from the germline V gene. The V end was cut by 4 bases, the J end by 2 bases, with 15 bases between. CDR3 protein: CASSGGERAAYEQYF. The CDR3 DNA is TGCGCCAGCAGTGGAGGCGAGCGGGCCGCCTACGAGCAGTACTTC.

This clone was recorded a few times. This rearrangement joins TRBV7-8 to TRBJ1-2; possible D gene TRBD1, 6 bases. The germline CDR1 and CDR2 sequences are SGHVS and FQNEAQ. The CDR3 spans 14 residues. V gave up 1 base and J gave up 8 bases, with 14 bases separating them. The CDR3 is CASSLGTPDRGYTF. The CDR3 nucleotides read TGTGCCAGCAGCTTAGGAACACCCGACAGGGGCTACACCTTC.

J is TRBJ2-3 and V is TRBV19; the match to TRBD2 covers 13 bases. The germline gives CDR1 LNHDA, CDR2 SQIVND (reference sequence). This CDR3 is 15 amino acids long. V was pared by 7 bases and J by 4 bases, with 5 bases of the junction left unmatched. As DNA, the CDR3 is TGTGCCAGTACCACGACTAGCGGGAGGTCAGATACGCAGTATTTT. As protein: CASTTTSGRSDTQYF.

This chain joins TRBV10-2 and TRBJ2-3, with 10 bases fitting TRBD2. Germline V gene lookup returns CDR1 WSHSY and CDR2 SAAADI. The CDR3 runs to 14 residues. With V trimmed by 6 bases and J by 4 bases, 4 bases remained unmatched. CDR3 sequence reads: CASRTGLASDTQYF. In DNA, the CDR3 is TGCGCCAGCAGAACGGGACTAGCGTCAGATACGCAGTATTTT.

The rearrangement links TRBV29-1 to TRBJ2-1; D not resolved. Between the trimmed V and J ends, which lost 3 bases and 4 bases, there was a span of 4 bases. Germline V gene sequence: CDR1 SQVTM, CDR2 ANQGSEA. The length of the CDR3 is 11 residues. CDR3 amino acids: CSVDKYNEQFF. The CDR3 DNA sequence: TGCAGCGTTGATAAGTACAATGAGCAGTTCTTC.

V usage is TRBV11-2 and J usage is TRBJ1-5; D call uncertain. Germline V gives CDR1 SGHAT, CDR2 FQNNGV. CDR3 size: 13 residues. Trimming left V 0 bases short and J 0 bases short, with 0 bases between. CDR3 residues: CASSLDSNQPQHF. Written as DNA, the CDR3 is TGTGCCAGCAGCTTAGATAGCAATCAGCCCCAGCATTTT.

V usage is TRBV25-1 and J usage is TRBJ1-1; 11 positions match TRBD1. Germline V CDR1 and CDR2: MGHDK, SYGVNS. The J segment lost 3 bases and the V segment lost 4 bases, leaving 4 bases of the junction unmatched. This CDR3 comprises 15 residues. The CDR3, as DNA: TGTGCCAGCAGTGGGACAGGGGGCGTAGACACTGAAGCTTTCTTT. This translates into CASSGTGGVDTEAFF.

The chain is built from TRBV2 and TRBJ2-3; 9 positions agree with TRBD2. The germline V gene has CDR1 SNHLY and CDR2 FYNNEI. V dropped 5 bases and J dropped 2; count of bases not matched to a gene: 5. CDR3 length equals 15 residues. The CDR3 protein is CASSPSGINTDTQYF. The DNA for the CDR3 is TGTGCCAGCAGTCCTAGCGGGATAAACACAGATACGCAGTATTTT.

The chain employs TRBV11-2 and TRBJ2-1; 10 bases fit TRBD2. Germline V CDR1 and CDR2: SGHAT, FQNNGV. V dropped 4 bases and J dropped 8; count of bases not matched to a gene: 11. The CDR3 is 16 residues long. This CDR3 is CASSYLAGGGMDEQFF. The CDR3 nucleotides read TGTGCCAGCAGCTATTTAGCGGGGGGAGGTATGGATGAGCAGTTCTTC.

The chain employs TRBV11-3 and TRBJ2-1; TRBD2 aligns across 9 bases. Per germline, CDR1 SGHNT and CDR2 YENEEA. The ends lost 5 bases at V and 5 bases at J; junction bases unmatched: 13. This CDR3 region has 17 residues. This CDR3 reads CASSDYPGTSRNNEQFF. The CDR3 DNA reads TGTGCCAGCAGCGACTACCCCGGGACTAGCAGGAACAATGAGCAGTTCTTC.

This chain uses TRBV6-5 with TRBJ1-3; D is perhaps TRBD1 (5 bases). Deletions cut 6 bases from V and 0 bases from J, with 12 bases between. CDR3 size: 15 residues. Germline CDR1 reads MNHEY; CDR2 reads SVGAGI. The CDR3 DNA follows: TGTGCCAGCAGCGCCCCGGGGGGCTCTGGAAACACCATATATTTT. Its translation: CASSAPGGSGNTIYF.